This entry lists 25 T cell receptor beta chains sequenced from one sample in a study of shared T cell receptors in the human thymus. TCRdb keeps only in-frame clones here, not all; method: immunoSEQ multiplex PCR. The sample holds hundreds of thousands of clones, 80% to 90% seen once. These data were likewise used in another study, on human thymus T cells.

Sequencing used thymocytes. The source is a girl less than two years old with a congenital heart defect.

The chain recombines TRBV6-6 with TRBJ2-5, with TRBD2 identical over 8 bases. Trimming cost V 4 bases and J 5 bases; bases outside gene matches: 9. The CDR3 spans 15 residues. Germline loops: CDR1 MNHNY, CDR2 SVGAGI (reference sequence). The CDR3 protein is CASSLTRGGRETQYF. DNA of the CDR3: TGTGCCAGCAGTTTGACTCGGGGGGGCCGGGAGACCCAGTACTTC.

The chain is built from TRBV6-6 and TRBJ2-7; TRBD2 matches at 14 bases. Trimming removed 6 bases from V and 4 bases from J; junction bases left unmatched: 8. The CDR3 totals 16 residues. Per germline, CDR1 MNHNY and CDR2 SVGAGI (reference sequence). CDR3 DNA sequence: TGTGCCAGCAGCGGACCGGGACTAGCGGGGGAGTACGAGCAGTACTTC. It is translated as CASSGPGLAGEYEQYF.

The V call is TRBV5-4, the J call TRBJ2-4, with 7 bases matching TRBD1. V lost 3 bases, J lost 0 bases, and 9 bases stayed unmatched. CDR3 length equals 17 residues. In germline, CDR1 is SGHNT, CDR2 YYREEE (reference sequence). This CDR3 is CASSSLDRVGAKNIQYF. The CDR3 nucleotides are TGTGCCAGCAGCTCGCTAGACAGGGTTGGAGCCAAAAACATTCAGTACTTC.

The chain employs TRBV18 and TRBJ1-3; D is perhaps TRBD1 (5 bases). CDR1 and CDR2 (germline): KGHSH, LQKENI. Trimming cost V 0 bases and J 2 bases, with 14 bases left between them. The CDR3 loop spans 17 amino acids. The CDR3 is CASSPPREVPPGNTIYF. The CDR3 DNA reads TGTGCCAGCTCACCACCCAGGGAAGTCCCTCCTGGAAACACCATATATTTT.

This clone was picked up one time. The rearrangement uses TRBV10-3 and TRBJ2-7; possible D gene TRBD1, 5 bases. Trimming removed 7 bases at V and 1 base at J, with 14 bases between. CDR1 and CDR2 (germline): ENHRY, SYGVKD. This CDR3 is 14 amino acids long. The CDR3 DNA is TGTGCCATCAACACAGGTGATGGGTCCTACGAGCAGTACTTC. It specifies CAINTGDGSYEQYF.

This clone showed up just a few times. The gene calls are TRBV5-1 and TRBJ2-1; TRBD1 aligns across 8 bases. CDR3 length: 16 amino acids. From germline, CDR1 is SGHRS and CDR2 YFSETQ. J was trimmed by 6 bases and V by 4 bases; bases with no gene match: 12. The CDR3 loop reads CASSPWITDRGNEQFF. The DNA of the CDR3 is TGCGCCAGCAGCCCATGGATAACAGACAGGGGCAATGAGCAGTTCTTC.

The chain recombines TRBV4-2 with TRBJ2-5, with 8 nucleotides matching TRBD2. V was pared by 6 bases and J by 1 base, with 1 base of the junction left unmatched. There are 13 residues in the CDR3. The germline V gene has CDR1 LGHNA and CDR2 YNFKEQ. CDR3 loop: CASRGTSQETQYF. The CDR3 nucleotides are TGTGCCAGCAGGGGGACTAGCCAAGAGACCCAGTACTTC.

The V and J genes are TRBV19 and TRBJ2-7; 8 bases agree with TRBD1. Germline V CDR1 and CDR2: LNHDA, SQIVND (reference sequence). The CDR3 has 15 amino acids. Unmatched junction bases numbered 12, after V lost 5 bases and J lost 6 bases. CDR3 bases: TGTGCCAGTAGTCCCCAACTCGGACAGGGTGGCGAGCAGTACTTC. Translating gives CASSPQLGQGGEQYF.

The rearrangement uses TRBV29-1 and TRBJ2-3; D is possibly TRBD2 (5 bases). The CDR3 has 13 residues. Germline CDR1 is SQVTM and CDR2 is ANQGSEA. With 4 bases removed from V and 3 bases from J, the gap between germline ends came to 11 bases. CDR3: CSVVRRGTDTQYF. The CDR3, as DNA: TGCAGCGTTGTCCGCCGGGGTACAGATACGCAGTATTTT.

The V gene is TRBV27, the J gene TRBJ1-2; TRBD1 might be the D (6 bases). CDR3 length: 18 amino acids. Germline CDR1 reads MNHEY; CDR2 reads SMNVEV (reference sequence). Trimming left V 3 bases short and J 2 bases short, with 22 bases between. The CDR3 reads CASSFRWGRGNLNYGYTF. The DNA for the CDR3 is TGTGCCAGCAGTTTCCGGTGGGGCAGGGGCAACTTAAACTATGGCTACACCTTC.

The chain uses TRBV10-3 and TRBJ2-3, with D possibly being TRBD2 (6 bases). CDR1 ENHRY and CDR2 SYGVKD come from the germline V gene. V was trimmed by 0 bases and J by 5 bases, leaving 15 bases between them. CDR3 length equals 16 residues. This chain's CDR3 is CAISESEASAKDTQYF. CDR3 DNA sequence: TGTGCCATCAGTGAGTCGGAGGCTAGCGCTAAAGATACGCAGTATTTT.

This chain uses TRBV9 with TRBJ2-5, with 9 bases that match TRBD2. J lost 0 bases, V lost 3 bases, and 12 bases had no gene match. Germline CDR1 is SGDLS and CDR2 is YYNGEE. This CDR3 is 18 amino acids long. CDR3 in amino acids: CASSGPRGGRPNQETQYF. The DNA of the CDR3 is TGTGCCAGCAGCGGACCGCGGGGGGGCCGCCCCAACCAAGAGACCCAGTACTTC.

The chain employs TRBV6-1 and TRBJ2-2; 7 bases map to TRBD1. V was clipped by 7 bases and J by 4 bases; unmatched bases: 9. CDR1 is MNHNS and CDR2 is SASEGT in the germline V gene. The CDR3 loop spans 15 amino acids. CDR3 nucleotides: TGTGCCAGCACCCTGACAGGGCCTCTCACCGGGGAGCTGTTTTTT. Translated: CASTLTGPLTGELFF.

This clone appeared a few times. The chain couples TRBV29-1 to TRBJ2-3; D is possibly TRBD1 (6 bases). The CDR3 consists of 16 residues. Trimming shortened V by 5 bases and J by 0 bases, and 18 bases separated the two germline ends. Germline V gene data show CDR1 as SQVTM and CDR2 as ANQGSEA. Here the CDR3 reads CSVQGTNLTSTDTQYF. The CDR3 DNA reads TGCAGCGTTCAGGGGACGAATCTAACTAGCACAGATACGCAGTATTTT.

This clone was detected only once. The chain links TRBV18 to TRBJ1-1; D not resolved. CDR1 is KGHSH and CDR2 is LQKENI in the germline V gene. The CDR3 contains 14 residues. V dropped 9 bases and J dropped 3 bases, with 17 bases sitting between them. Here the CDR3 reads CASPPTREDTEAFF. CDR3 DNA: TGTGCCAGTCCCCCGACCCGGGAGGACACTGAAGCTTTCTTT.

V usage is TRBV27 and J usage is TRBJ2-1; 9 bases are shared with TRBD2. Germline V gives CDR1 MNHEY, CDR2 SMNVEV (reference sequence). The V segment lost 2 bases and the J segment 5 bases; nucleotides outside the gene matches: 4. This CDR3 comprises 15 residues. The CDR3 loop reads CASSLTSGGNNEQFF. CDR3 sequence (DNA): TGTGCCAGCAGTTTAACCAGCGGGGGGAACAATGAGCAGTTCTTC.

This chain links TRBV20-1 with TRBJ2-3; TRBD1 aligns across 10 bases. Germline-derived CDR1 and CDR2 are DFQATT and SNEGSKA (reference sequence). The CDR3 loop spans 11 amino acids. V lost 6 bases to trimming and J lost 11 bases; unmatched junction nucleotides: 5. The CDR3 DNA reads TGCAGTGCAAGCTGGGACAGGGGGCAGTATTTT. This codes for CSASWDRGQYF.

V gene TRBV14 combines with J gene TRBJ1-1; no firm D call. CDR3 length: 13 residues. The germline V gene encodes CDR1 SGHDN and CDR2 FVKESK. V lost 3 bases and J lost 2, with 7 bases in between. The CDR3 DNA reads as TGTGCCAGCAGCCAGCAGGCAAACACTGAAGCTTTCTTT. It yields the protein CASSQQANTEAFF.

Concerning this clone: The junction departs from the called germline gene at one end, perhaps through a read error. In the same sample, other DNA sequences code for this CDR3. The V and J genes are TRBV9 and TRBJ1-6; D gene unclear. The CDR3 runs to 14 residues. In germline, CDR1 is SGDLS, CDR2 YYNGEE. CDR3 in amino acids: CASSVGGNNSPLHF. The CDR3, as DNA: TGTGCCAGCAGCGTAGGAGGGAACAATTCCCCCCTCCACTTT.

CDR3 loop: CASSFVGAGINWPQHF. CDR3 in DNA: TGTGCCAGCAGTTTTGTGGGGGCCGGAATCAATTGGCCCCAGCATTTT. V gene TRBV28 combines with J gene TRBJ1-5; D may be TRBD1 (6 bases). The CDR3 is made up of 16 amino acids. The germline CDR1 and CDR2 sequences are MDHEN and SYDVKM. V was cut by 3 bases and J by 9 bases, with 21 bases left in between.

CDR3 sequence (DNA): TGTGCCAGCAGCCGATCCCCTCCAACGTTAGGGGGAAAGGATGAAAAACTGTTTTTT. Protein: CASSRSPPTLGGKDEKLFF. This rearrangement joins TRBV28 to TRBJ1-4; D perhaps matches TRBD1 (6 bases). From germline, CDR1 is MDHEN and CDR2 SYDVKM. V shed 6 bases and J shed 6 bases, with 29 bases lying between them. The CDR3 has 19 residues. The full variable domain, in which reference TRBV28 and TRBJ1-4 provide the parts outside the CDR3, is DVKVTQSSRYLVKRTGEKVFLECVQDMDHENMFWYRQDPGLGLRLIYFSYDVKMKEKGDIPEGYSVSREKKERFSLILESASTNQTSMYLCASSRSPPTLGGKDEKLFFGSGTQLSVL.

The chain recombines TRBV21-1 with TRBJ2-5; TRBD1 is taken as the D call from the table, unchecked against the DNA. TRBV21-1 is recorded as a pseudogene. CDR3 length equals 16 residues. This chain's CDR3 is CASSNRTEGPSKTQYF. CDR3 nucleotides: TGTGCCAGCAGCAATCGGACAGAGGGCCCTTCGAAGACCCAGTACTTC.

The chain uses TRBV9 and TRBJ1-2; 10 bases agree with TRBD1. V lost 1 base to trimming and J lost 4 bases; unmatched junction nucleotides: 7. The CDR3 has 16 residues. Germline V CDR1 and CDR2: SGDLS, YYNGEE. The CDR3 DNA is TGTGCCAGCAGCGTACCCGGGACAGGGGATTCCTATGGCTACACCTTC. Residues: CASSVPGTGDSYGYTF.

The genes are TRBV27 and TRBJ2-3, with TRBD1 identical over 9 bases. The ends lost 5 bases at V and 5 bases at J; junction bases unmatched: 8. CDR3 length: 15 amino acids. Germline V gene data show CDR1 as MNHEY and CDR2 as SMNVEV (reference sequence). The CDR3: CASSLGTGRGDTQYF. DNA of the CDR3: TGTGCCAGCAGTCTCGGGACAGGGCGAGGAGATACGCAGTATTTT.

The chain has TRBV2 and TRBJ2-3; TRBD2 might be the D (5 bases). The germline V gene encodes CDR1 SNHLY and CDR2 FYNNEI. This CDR3 region has 11 residues. V shed 7 bases and J shed 5 bases, with 7 bases lying between them. The CDR3 spells CASTSGDTQYF. In DNA, the CDR3 is TGTGCCAGCACCAGCGGAGATACGCAGTATTTT.